There are many counts of the clone carrying this TCR beta chain. No antigen is known for it. Sorted libraries were derived from 800,000 to 1,000,000 CD4+ or CD8+ T cells. This sample was included in a study of neurological immune-mediated disorders. The cDNA was synthesized by 5'RACE incorporating 10-nucleotide random UMIs. TCRdb reanalysed the 5' RACE reads using MiXCR and keeps one entry per CDR3 protein. The data contain around 16,000 distinct CDR3 sequences, under 3.5% of them seen just once; the ten biggest clones take up around 20%. The germline V gene encodes CDR1 ENHRY and CDR2 SYGVKD. This CDR3 has 16 amino acids. Trimming shortened V by 2 bases and J by 5 bases, and 18 bases separated the two germline ends. Study findings and constraints: Because no CDR3 amino acid sequences were shared across subjects by expanded clones, private repertoires were suggested in all groups. HTLV-1-associated myelopathy had the most TCR clonal expansion, and multiple sclerosis had the least, less than healthy controls.

The receptor's source is a woman in her forties in good health. Sequencing was done on a sample of CD8+ T cells from blood. The chain combines TRBV10-3 with TRBJ1-2; D is uncertain. For the CDR3, the DNA is TGTGCCATCAGTGAGGCACAAAAGGACGCACGGTATGGCTACACCTTC. Translated, it gives CAISEAQKDARYGYTF.